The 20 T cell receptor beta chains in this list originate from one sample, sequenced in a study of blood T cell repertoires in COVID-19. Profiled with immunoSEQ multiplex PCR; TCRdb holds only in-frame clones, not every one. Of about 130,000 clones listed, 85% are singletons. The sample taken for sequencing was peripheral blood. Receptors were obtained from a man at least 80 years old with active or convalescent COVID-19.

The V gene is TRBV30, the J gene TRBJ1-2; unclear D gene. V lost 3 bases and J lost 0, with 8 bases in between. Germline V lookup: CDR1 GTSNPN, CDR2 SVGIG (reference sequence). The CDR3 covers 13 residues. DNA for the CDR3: TGTGCCTGGAGAAGGGAGACTAACTATGGCTACACCTTC. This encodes CAWRRETNYGYTF.

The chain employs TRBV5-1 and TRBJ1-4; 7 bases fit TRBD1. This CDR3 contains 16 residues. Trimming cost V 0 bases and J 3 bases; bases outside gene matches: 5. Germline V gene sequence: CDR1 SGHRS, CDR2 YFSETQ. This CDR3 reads CASSLGQGAANEKLFF. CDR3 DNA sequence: TGCGCCAGCAGCTTGGGACAGGGTGCAGCTAATGAAAAACTGTTTTTT. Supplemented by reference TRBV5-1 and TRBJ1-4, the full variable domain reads KAGVTQTPRYLIKTRGQQVTLSCSPISGHRSVSWYQQTPGQGLQFLFEYFSETQRNKGNFPGRFSGRQFSNSRSEMNVSTLELGDSALYLCASSLGQGAANEKLFFGSGTQLSVL.

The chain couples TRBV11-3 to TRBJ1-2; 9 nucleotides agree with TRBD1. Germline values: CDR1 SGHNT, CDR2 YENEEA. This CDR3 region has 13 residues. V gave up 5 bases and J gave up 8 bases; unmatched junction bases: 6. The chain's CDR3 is CASSQNTGGGYTF. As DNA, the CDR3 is TGTGCCAGCAGCCAAAATACAGGGGGCGGCTACACCTTC.

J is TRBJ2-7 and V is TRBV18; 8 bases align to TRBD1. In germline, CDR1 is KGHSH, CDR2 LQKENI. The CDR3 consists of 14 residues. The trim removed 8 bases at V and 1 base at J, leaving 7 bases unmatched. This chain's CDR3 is CASHPGGPSYEQYF. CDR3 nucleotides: TGTGCCAGCCATCCAGGGGGCCCATCCTACGAGCAGTACTTC.

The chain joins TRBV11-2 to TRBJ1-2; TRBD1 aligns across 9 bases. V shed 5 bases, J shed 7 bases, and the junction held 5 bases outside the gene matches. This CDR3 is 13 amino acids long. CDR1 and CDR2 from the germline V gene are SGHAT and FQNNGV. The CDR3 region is CASSPQGALGYTF. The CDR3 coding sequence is TGTGCCAGCAGCCCACAGGGGGCTCTTGGCTACACCTTC.

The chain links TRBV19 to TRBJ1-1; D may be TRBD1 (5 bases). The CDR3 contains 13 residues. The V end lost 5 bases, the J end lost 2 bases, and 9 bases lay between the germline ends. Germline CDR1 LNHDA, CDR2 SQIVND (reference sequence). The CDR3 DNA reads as TGTGCCAGTAGTTCGACAGCTAACACTGAAGCTTTCTTT. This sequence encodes CASSSTANTEAFF.

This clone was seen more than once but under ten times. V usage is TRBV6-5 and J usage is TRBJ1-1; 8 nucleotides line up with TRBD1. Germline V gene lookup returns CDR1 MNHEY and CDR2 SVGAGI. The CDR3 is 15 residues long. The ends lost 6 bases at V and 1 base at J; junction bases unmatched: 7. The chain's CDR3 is CASRAAGTGNTEAFF. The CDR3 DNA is TGTGCCAGCAGAGCAGCTGGGACAGGGAACACTGAAGCTTTCTTT.

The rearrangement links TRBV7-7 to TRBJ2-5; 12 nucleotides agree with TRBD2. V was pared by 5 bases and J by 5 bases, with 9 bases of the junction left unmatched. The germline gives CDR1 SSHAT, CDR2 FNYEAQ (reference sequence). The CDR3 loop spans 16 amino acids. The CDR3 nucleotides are TGTGCCAGCAGCCCCCCCCGGACTAGCGGGATGGAGACCCAGTACTTC. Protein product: CASSPPRTSGMETQYF. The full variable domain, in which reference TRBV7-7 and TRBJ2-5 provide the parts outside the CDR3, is GAGVSQSPRYKVTKRGQDVTLRCDPISSHATLYWYQQALGQGPEFLTYFNYEAQPDKSGLPSDRFSAERPEGSISTLTIQRTEQRDSAMYRCASSPPRTSGMETQYFGPGTRLLVL.

The CDR3 protein is CASSLNHGDQPQHF. The CDR3 region has the DNA TGTGCCAGCTCCTTGAATCACGGGGATCAGCCCCAGCATTTT. The gene calls are TRBV18 and TRBJ1-5; D remains unclear. CDR3 length equals 14 residues. The germline V and J ends were trimmed by 6 bases and 5 bases, with 14 bases remaining between them. CDR1 and CDR2 from the germline V gene are KGHSH and LQKENI.

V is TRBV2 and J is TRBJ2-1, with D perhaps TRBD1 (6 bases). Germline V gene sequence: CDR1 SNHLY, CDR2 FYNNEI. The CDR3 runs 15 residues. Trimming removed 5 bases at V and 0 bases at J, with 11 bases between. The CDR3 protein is CASSRTESSYNEQFF. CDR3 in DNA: TGTGCCAGCAGTCGGACAGAGAGCTCCTACAATGAGCAGTTCTTC.

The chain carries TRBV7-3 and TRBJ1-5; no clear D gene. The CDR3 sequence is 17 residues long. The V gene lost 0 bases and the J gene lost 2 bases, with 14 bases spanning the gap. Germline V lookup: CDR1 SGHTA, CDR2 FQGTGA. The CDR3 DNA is TGTGCCAGCAGCTTAACGGATTGGGGAGCGGGCAATCAGCCCCAGCATTTT. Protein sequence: CASSLTDWGAGNQPQHF. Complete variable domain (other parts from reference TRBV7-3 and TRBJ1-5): GAGVSQTPSNKVTEKGKYVELRCDPISGHTALYWYRQSLGQGPEFLIYFQGTGAADDSGLPNDRFFAVRPEGSVSTLKIQRTERGDSAVYLCASSLTDWGAGNQPQHFGDGTRLSIL.

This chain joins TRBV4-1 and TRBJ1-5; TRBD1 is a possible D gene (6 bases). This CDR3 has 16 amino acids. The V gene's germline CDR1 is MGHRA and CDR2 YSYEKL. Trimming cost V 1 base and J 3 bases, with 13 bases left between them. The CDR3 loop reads CASSQGIQGVNQPQHF. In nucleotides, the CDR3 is TGCGCCAGCAGCCAAGGAATACAGGGAGTCAATCAGCCCCAGCATTTT.

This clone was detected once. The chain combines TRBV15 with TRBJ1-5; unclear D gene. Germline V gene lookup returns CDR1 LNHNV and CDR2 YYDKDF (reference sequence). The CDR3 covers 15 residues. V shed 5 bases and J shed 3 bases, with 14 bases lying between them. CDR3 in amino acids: CATSPPRGFNQPQHF. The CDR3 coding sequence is TGTGCCACCAGCCCCCCTAGAGGCTTCAATCAGCCCCAGCATTTT.

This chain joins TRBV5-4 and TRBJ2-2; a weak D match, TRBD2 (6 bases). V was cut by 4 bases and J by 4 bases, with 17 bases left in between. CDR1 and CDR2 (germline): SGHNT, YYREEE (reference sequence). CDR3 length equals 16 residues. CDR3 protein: CASSPDPRRGTGELFF. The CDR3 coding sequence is TGTGCCAGCAGCCCGGACCCTCGGCGGGGCACCGGGGAGCTGTTTTTT. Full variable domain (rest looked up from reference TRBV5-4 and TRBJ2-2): ETGVTQSPTHLIKTRGQQVTLRCSSQSGHNTVSWYQQALGQGPQFIFQYYREEENGRGNFPPRFSGLQFPNYSSELNVNALELDDSALYLCASSPDPRRGTGELFFGEGSRLTVL.

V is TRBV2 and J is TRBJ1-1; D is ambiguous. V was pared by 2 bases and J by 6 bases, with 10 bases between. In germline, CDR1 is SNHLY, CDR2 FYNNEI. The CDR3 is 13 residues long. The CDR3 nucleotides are TGTGCCAGCAGTGAACCGGGAAGGGCTGAAGCTTTCTTT. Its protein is CASSEPGRAEAFF.

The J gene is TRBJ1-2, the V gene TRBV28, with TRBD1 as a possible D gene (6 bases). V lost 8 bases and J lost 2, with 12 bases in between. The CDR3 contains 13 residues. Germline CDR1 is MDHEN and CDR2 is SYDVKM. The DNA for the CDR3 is TGTGCCAGCTTAAGCGACAGGAACTATGGCTACACCTTC. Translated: CASLSDRNYGYTF.

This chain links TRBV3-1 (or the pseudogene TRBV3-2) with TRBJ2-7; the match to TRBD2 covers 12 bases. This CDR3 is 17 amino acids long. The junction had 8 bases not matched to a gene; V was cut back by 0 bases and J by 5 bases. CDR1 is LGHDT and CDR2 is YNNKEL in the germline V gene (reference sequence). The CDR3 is CASSQDPSGGARDEQYF. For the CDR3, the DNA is TGTGCCAGCAGCCAAGATCCTAGCGGGGGGGCCCGCGACGAGCAGTACTTC.

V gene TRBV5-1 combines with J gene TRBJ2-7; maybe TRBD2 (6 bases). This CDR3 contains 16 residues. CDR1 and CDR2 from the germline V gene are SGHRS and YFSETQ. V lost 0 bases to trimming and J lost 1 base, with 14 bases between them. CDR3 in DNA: TGCGCCAGCAGCTTGGCTCCTCCGCGGGGATCCTACGAGCAGTACTTC. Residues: CASSLAPPRGSYEQYF.

CDR3 residues: CAISGGGTYEQYF. The CDR3 nucleotides are TGTGCCATCAGTGGCGGCGGCACCTACGAGCAGTACTTC. The J gene is TRBJ2-7, the V gene TRBV10-3, with D unclear. V was pared by 4 bases and J by 2 bases, with 9 bases between. In germline, CDR1 is ENHRY, CDR2 SYGVKD. This CDR3 is built from 13 residues.

CDR3 nucleotide sequence: TGTGCCAGCAGCTTAGGGGGGCAGTTCGGGGCCTATGGCTACACCTTC. Protein product: CASSLGGQFGAYGYTF. The chain employs TRBV7-8 and TRBJ1-2, with a possible D match to TRBD1 (6 bases). The V end lost 1 base, the J end lost 4 bases, and 16 bases lay between the germline ends. In germline, CDR1 is SGHVS, CDR2 FQNEAQ. The CDR3 covers 16 residues.